Listed below are T cell receptor beta chains from one sample, sequenced in a study of T cell responses to AZD1222 COVID-19 vaccine. Generated by immunoSEQ multiplex PCR, the TCRdb table keeps only in-frame clones and is missing some. The sample consists of fewer than 150,000 clones, 92% of them appearing once. Sample: peripheral blood, taken 28 days after the second AZD1222 dose. Receptors originate from an adult who received the AZD1222 COVID-19 vaccine. CDR3s include the opening cysteine and the closing phenylalanine or tryptophan. D genes are given only for firm matches. The size field is filled for only some rows; it gives once, few, many or a size class.

CDR3: CASRTERYSPYEQYF
DNA: TGTGCCAGCAGGACCGAGAGGTACTCCCCCTACGAGCAGTACTTC
length: 15
size: once
V: TRBV28
J: TRBJ2-7
D: .

CDR3: CASSLTSGIGGELFF
DNA: TGCGCCAGCAGCTTGACTAGCGGGATCGGCGGGGAGCTGTTTTTT
length: 15
size: .
V: TRBV5-1
J: TRBJ2-2
D: TRBD2

CDR3: CASSVLWGPSSYEQYF
DNA: TGCGCCAGCAGCGTCCTTTGGGGGCCCAGCTCCTACGAGCAGTACTTC
length: 16
size: .
V: TRBV5-1
J: TRBJ2-7
D: .

CDR3: CASSLLGELFF
DNA: TGTGCCAGCAGTTTACTCGGGGAGCTGTTTTTT
length: 11
size: .
V: TRBV3-1/TRBV3-2
J: TRBJ2-2
D: .

CDR3: CASSAGGNSGNTIYF
DNA: TGTGCCAGCAGCGCAGGGGGTAACTCTGGAAACACCATATATTTT
length: 15
size: once
V: TRBV9
J: TRBJ1-3
D: TRBD1

CDR3: CASSYGDRDSYEQYF
DNA: TGTGCCAGCAGTTACGGGGACAGGGACTCCTACGAGCAGTACTTC
length: 15
size: .
V: TRBV6-5
J: TRBJ2-7
D: TRBD1

CDR3: CSGQGDTEAFF
DNA: TGCAGTGGACAAGGGGACACTGAAGCTTTCTTT
length: 11
size: .
V: TRBV20-1
J: TRBJ1-1
D: .

CDR3: CASSQSQALGNEQFF
DNA: TGCGCCAGCAGCCAATCACAGGCTCTCGGGAATGAGCAGTTCTTC
length: 15
size: few
V: TRBV4-1
J: TRBJ2-1
D: .

CDR3: CASSLESNQPQHF
DNA: TGTGCCAGCAGCTTAGAGAGCAATCAGCCCCAGCATTTT
length: 13
size: .
V: TRBV7-2
J: TRBJ1-5
D: .

CDR3: CASSLGGQGYNEQFF
DNA: TGTGCCAGCAGCTTAGGTGGACAGGGCTACAATGAGCAGTTCTTC
length: 15
size: .
V: TRBV7-2
J: TRBJ2-1
D: TRBD1

CDR3: CASSLRLAGGPGEQFF
DNA: TGTGCCAGCAGTCTTCGACTAGCGGGGGGGCCGGGGGAGCAGTTCTTC
length: 16
size: once
V: TRBV27
J: TRBJ2-1
D: TRBD2

CDR3: CAGGLGGLQETQYF
DNA: TGTGCCGGGGGGCTTGGAGGGCTCCAAGAGACCCAGTACTTC
length: 14
size: .
V: TRBV18
J: TRBJ2-5
D: .

CDR3: CASRDAANYGYTF
DNA: TGTGCCAGCCGGGACGCGGCTAACTATGGCTACACCTTC
length: 13
size: .
V: TRBV27
J: TRBJ1-2
D: .

CDR3: CASSIDSGGQPQHF
DNA: TGTGCCAGTAGTATAGATAGTGGGGGACAGCCCCAGCATTTT
length: 14
size: .
V: TRBV19
J: TRBJ1-5
D: .

CDR3: CASSRGQGQTYEQYF
DNA: TGTGCCAGCAGCAGAGGACAGGGCCAAACCTACGAGCAGTACTTC
length: 15
size: few
V: TRBV6-5
J: TRBJ2-7
D: TRBD1

CDR3: CASSLGTSYEQYF
DNA: TGTGCCAGCAGCTTAGGGACATCCTACGAGCAGTACTTC
length: 13
size: .
V: TRBV11-3
J: TRBJ2-7
D: .

CDR3: CASSLGASGNTIYF
DNA: TGTGCCAGCAGCTTAGGGGCCTCTGGAAACACCATATATTTT
length: 14
size: .
V: TRBV7-8
J: TRBJ1-3
D: .

CDR3: CASSPQDQPQHF
DNA: TGTGCCAGCAGCCCACAGGATCAGCCCCAGCATTTT
length: 12
size: .
V: TRBV7-9
J: TRBJ1-5
D: .

CDR3: CASSLEGSSYNSPLHF
DNA: TGCGCCAGCAGCTTGGAGGGGAGCTCCTATAATTCACCCCTCCACTTT
length: 16
size: few
V: TRBV5-1
J: TRBJ1-6
D: .

CDR3: CASSKGQGAWITEAFF
DNA: TGTGCCAGCAGTAAAGGACAGGGGGCCTGGATTACTGAAGCTTTCTTT
length: 16
size: .
V: TRBV6-1
J: TRBJ1-1
D: TRBD1

CDR3: CASSFWTAGNSPLHF
DNA: TGTGCCAGCAGTTTTTGGACAGCCGGTAATTCACCCCTCCACTTT
length: 15
size: .
V: TRBV27
J: TRBJ1-6
D: .

CDR3: CASSQESIGGEIKTQYF
DNA: TGTGCCAGCAGCCAAGAAAGTATAGGCGGCGAGATCAAGACCCAGTACTTC
length: 17
size: once
V: TRBV14
J: TRBJ2-5
D: .

CDR3: CASSTVGGQGYGYTF
DNA: TGTGCCAGCAGCACAGTGGGGGGACAGGGATATGGCTACACCTTC
length: 15
size: .
V: TRBV9
J: TRBJ1-2
D: TRBD1

CDR3: CASSLGTGGNTEAFF
DNA: TGTGCCAGCAGTTTAGGGACAGGGGGGAACACTGAAGCTTTCTTT
length: 15
size: .
V: TRBV27
J: TRBJ1-1
D: TRBD1

CDR3: CASSLVGAPEQYF
DNA: TGTGCCAGCAGCTTGGTCGGGGCCCCCGAGCAGTACTTC
length: 13
size: .
V: TRBV5-4
J: TRBJ2-7
D: .

CDR3: CASSSSGTRDTIYF
DNA: TGTGCCAGCAGCTCTTCCGGGACGAGGGACACCATATATTTT
length: 14
size: .
V: TRBV7-9
J: TRBJ1-3
D: .

CDR3: CATSRAADRPLSTEAFF
DNA: TGTGCCACCAGCAGAGCCGCCGACAGGCCGCTGAGCACTGAAGCTTTCTTT
length: 17
size: .
V: TRBV15
J: TRBJ1-1
D: .

CDR3: CASNAQNTEAFF
DNA: TGTGCCAGCAATGCACAGAACACTGAAGCTTTCTTT
length: 12
size: .
V: TRBV2
J: TRBJ1-1
D: .

CDR3: CASSLEPLAGGYNEQFF
DNA: TGTGCCAGCAGCTTAGAACCCCTAGCGGGAGGGTACAATGAGCAGTTCTTC
length: 17
size: .
V: TRBV11-3
J: TRBJ2-1
D: TRBD2

CDR3: CASSREGWGVTAYEQYF
DNA: TGTGCCAGCAGTCGAGAGGGGTGGGGTGTCACCGCCTACGAGCAGTACTTC
length: 17
size: .
V: TRBV28
J: TRBJ2-7
D: .

CDR3: CASRELGGGVDSPLHF
DNA: TGTGCCAGCAGGGAACTAGGGGGTGGCGTCGATTCACCCCTCCACTTT
length: 16
size: .
V: TRBV4-2
J: TRBJ1-6
D: .

CDR3: CASSLAGTQNEQFF
DNA: TGTGCCAGCAGCTTGGCAGGAACACAGAATGAGCAGTTCTTC
length: 14
size: once
V: TRBV5-4
J: TRBJ2-1
D: .

CDR3: CASSLEGAFNEKLFF
DNA: TGTGCCAGCAGTTTAGAGGGGGCGTTTAATGAAAAACTGTTTTTT
length: 15
size: .
V: TRBV27
J: TRBJ1-4
D: TRBD1